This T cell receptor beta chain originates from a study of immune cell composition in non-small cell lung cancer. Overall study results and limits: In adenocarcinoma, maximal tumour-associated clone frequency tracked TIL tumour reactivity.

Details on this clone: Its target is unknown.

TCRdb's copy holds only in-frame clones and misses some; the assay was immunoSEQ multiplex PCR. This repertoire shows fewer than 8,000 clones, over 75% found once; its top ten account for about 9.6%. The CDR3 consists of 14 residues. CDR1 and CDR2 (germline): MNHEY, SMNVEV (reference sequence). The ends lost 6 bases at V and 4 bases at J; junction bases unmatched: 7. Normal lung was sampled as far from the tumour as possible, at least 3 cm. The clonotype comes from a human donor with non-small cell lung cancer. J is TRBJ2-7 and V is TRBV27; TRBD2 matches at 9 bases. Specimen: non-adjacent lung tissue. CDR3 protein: CASRTLAGFYEQYF. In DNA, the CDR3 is TGTGCCAGCAGAACACTAGCGGGTTTTTACGAGCAGTACTTC.